Given below is one T cell receptor beta chain in context. The germline V gene encodes CDR1 MDHEN and CDR2 SYDVKM. CDR3 size: 18 residues. The V and J ends lost 4 bases and 3 bases, in that order; junction bases with no gene match: 9. This sample is part of a study of blood T cell repertoires in COVID-19. Original processing methods: Using reference gene primer amplification, nucleated cell counts were estimated. Assay used: immunoSEQ multiplex PCR; TCRdb lists only in-frame clones, some missing. V and J calls and clone size are given by that table; D and trimming were obtained from the DNA. This table holds 70,000 to 75,000 clones, over 85% found once.

This TCR derives from a human donor in a cohort sampled during active COVID-19. Sequenced material: peripheral blood. The chain has TRBV28 and TRBJ1-4; 12 bases agree with TRBD1. The CDR3: CASSSLRGTGGSNEKLFF. The CDR3 bases are TGTGCCAGCAGTTCTCTCCGGGGGACAGGGGGCTCTAATGAAAAACTGTTTTTT.